This T cell receptor (beta chain) was recorded in a study of monozygotic twins with inflammatory bowel disease. TCRalpha and TCRbeta cDNA went through two nested PCRs of around 15 and 10 cycles. TCRdb reworked the 5' RACE reads into one entry per CDR3 protein, no DNA. Its table lists more than 300,000 distinct CDR3 sequences. The material sequenced was blood. The TCR originated in a human donor with ulcerative colitis or Crohn's disease, or a healthy co-twin of an affected twin (not recorded which).

CDR3 protein: CASSLALPMNTEAFF. The chain joins TRBV7-9 to TRBJ1-1. Germline CDR1 and CDR2: SEHNR and FQNEAQ (reference sequence). CDR3 length equals 15 residues.